This T cell receptor beta chain derives from a study of cytomegalovirus exposure and HLA in healthy donors. The study, taken as a whole, reports: Prior analysis indicated that the majority of TCR beta V segments exhibited productivity approximately 87% or approximately 30% of the time. A later analysis linked a missense variant in DCLRE1C to the trimming of TCR beta V and J genes.

The PCR was carried out with 60 Vbeta primers and 13 Jbeta primers. Some clones are missing from TCRdb's copy, which holds only in-frame ones; the method was immunoSEQ multiplex PCR. This table has roughly 54,000 clones, 70% to 80% appearing once. On this clone itself: What it recognizes is unknown.

The receptor was isolated from a woman aged 55 to 70 in good health and CMV-seropositive. Source material: PBMCs.

CDR3 sequence (DNA): TGTGCCAGCAGTATGACAGGGATCAGCAATCAGCCCCAGCATTTT. Translated: CASSMTGISNQPQHF. The rearrangement joins TRBV6-9 to TRBJ1-5; TRBD1 matches 7 bases. Germline values: CDR1 MNHGY, CDR2 SVAAGI. V gave up 5 bases and J gave up 1 base; unmatched junction bases: 5. This CDR3 has 15 residues.